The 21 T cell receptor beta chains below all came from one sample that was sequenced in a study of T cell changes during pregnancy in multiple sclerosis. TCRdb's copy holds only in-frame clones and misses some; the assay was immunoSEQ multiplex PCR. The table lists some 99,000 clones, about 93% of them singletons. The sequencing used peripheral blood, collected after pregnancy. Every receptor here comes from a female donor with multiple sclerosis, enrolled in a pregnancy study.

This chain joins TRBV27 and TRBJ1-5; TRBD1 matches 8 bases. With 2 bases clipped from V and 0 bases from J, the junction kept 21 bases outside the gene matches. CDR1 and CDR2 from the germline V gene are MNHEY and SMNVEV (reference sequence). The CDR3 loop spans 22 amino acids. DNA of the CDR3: TGTGCCAGCAGTTTACCCCTCAACAAATCGGACAGGGTAAAATATAGCAATCAGCCCCAGCATTTT. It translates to CASSLPLNKSDRVKYSNQPQHF.

The CDR3 DNA reads TGTGCCAGTAGTGCTTCTAGCGGCAGCTCCTACGAGCAGTACTTC. This codes for CASSASSGSSYEQYF. V and J are TRBV19 and TRBJ2-7; 7 bases align to TRBD2. Germline V CDR1 and CDR2: LNHDA, SQIVND (reference sequence). CDR3 size: 15 residues. After removal of 5 bases from V and 0 bases from J, the junction contained 7 bases not matched to a gene.

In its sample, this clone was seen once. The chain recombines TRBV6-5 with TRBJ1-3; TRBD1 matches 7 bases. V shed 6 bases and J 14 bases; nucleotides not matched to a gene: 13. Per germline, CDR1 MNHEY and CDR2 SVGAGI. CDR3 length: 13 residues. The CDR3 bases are TGTGCCAGCAGGCCTGGAAAACAGGGGTTTGTATATTTT. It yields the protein CASRPGKQGFVYF.

The CDR3 is CASSRRTSGRALYEQYF. In nucleotides, the CDR3 is TGTGCCAGCAGTCGGAGGACTAGCGGGAGGGCCCTCTACGAGCAGTACTTC. The chain links TRBV27 to TRBJ2-7; 15 bases line up with TRBD2. CDR1 and CDR2 (germline): MNHEY, SMNVEV (reference sequence). This CDR3 has 17 amino acids. The V segment lost 5 bases and the J segment 3 bases; nucleotides outside the gene matches: 8.

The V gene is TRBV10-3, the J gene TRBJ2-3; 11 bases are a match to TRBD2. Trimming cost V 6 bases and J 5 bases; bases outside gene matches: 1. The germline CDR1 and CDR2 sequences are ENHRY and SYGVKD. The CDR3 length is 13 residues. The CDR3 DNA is TGTGCCATCAGAGGGACTAGCGGAGATACGCAGTATTTT. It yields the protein CAIRGTSGDTQYF.

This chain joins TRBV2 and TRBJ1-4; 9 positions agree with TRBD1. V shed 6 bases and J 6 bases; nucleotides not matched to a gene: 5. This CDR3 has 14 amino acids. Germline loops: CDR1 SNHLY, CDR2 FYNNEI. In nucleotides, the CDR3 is TGTGCCAGCAGGAGGGACAGGGTGGATGAAAAACTGTTTTTT. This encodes CASRRDRVDEKLFF.

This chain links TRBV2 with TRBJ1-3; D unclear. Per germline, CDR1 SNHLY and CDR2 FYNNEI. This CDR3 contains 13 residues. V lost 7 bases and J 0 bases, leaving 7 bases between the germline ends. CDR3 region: CASTPSSGNTIYF. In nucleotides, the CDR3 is TGTGCCAGCACCCCGAGCTCTGGAAACACCATATATTTT.

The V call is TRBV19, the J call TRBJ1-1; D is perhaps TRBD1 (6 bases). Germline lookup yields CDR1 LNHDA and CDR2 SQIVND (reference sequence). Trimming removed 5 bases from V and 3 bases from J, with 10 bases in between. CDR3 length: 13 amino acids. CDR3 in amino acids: CASSSRGYTEAFF. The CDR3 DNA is TGTGCCAGTAGTTCCAGGGGATACACTGAAGCTTTCTTT.

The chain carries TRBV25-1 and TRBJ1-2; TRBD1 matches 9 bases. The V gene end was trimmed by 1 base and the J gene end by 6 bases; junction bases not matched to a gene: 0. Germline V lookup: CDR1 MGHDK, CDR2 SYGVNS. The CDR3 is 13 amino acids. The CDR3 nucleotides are TGTGCCAGCAGTGAATGGACAGGGGATGGCTACACCTTC. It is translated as CASSEWTGDGYTF.

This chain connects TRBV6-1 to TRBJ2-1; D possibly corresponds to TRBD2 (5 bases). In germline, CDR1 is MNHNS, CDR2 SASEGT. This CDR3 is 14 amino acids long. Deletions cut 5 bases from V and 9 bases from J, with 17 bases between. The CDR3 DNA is TGTGCCAGCAGTCCGAAGCTACTAGTCACTGAGCAGTTCTTC. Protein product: CASSPKLLVTEQFF.

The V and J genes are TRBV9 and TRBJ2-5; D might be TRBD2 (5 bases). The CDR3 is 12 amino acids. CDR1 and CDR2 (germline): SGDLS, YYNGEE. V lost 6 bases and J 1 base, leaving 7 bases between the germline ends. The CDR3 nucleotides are TGTGCCAGCAAGGGAGCCCAAGAGACCCAGTACTTC. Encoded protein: CASKGAQETQYF.

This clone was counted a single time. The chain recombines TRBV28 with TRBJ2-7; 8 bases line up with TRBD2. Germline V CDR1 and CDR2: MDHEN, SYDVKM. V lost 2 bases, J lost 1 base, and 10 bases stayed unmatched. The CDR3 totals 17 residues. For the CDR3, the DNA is TGTGCCAGCAGTTTAAATAGGTGGATAGCGGGATCCTACGAGCAGTACTTC. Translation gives CASSLNRWIAGSYEQYF.

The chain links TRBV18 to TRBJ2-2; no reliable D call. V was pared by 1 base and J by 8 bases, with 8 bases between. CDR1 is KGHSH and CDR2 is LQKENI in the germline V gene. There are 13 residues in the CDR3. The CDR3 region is CASSPLVAGELFF. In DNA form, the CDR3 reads TGTGCCAGCTCACCACTGGTTGCGGGGGAGCTGTTTTTT.

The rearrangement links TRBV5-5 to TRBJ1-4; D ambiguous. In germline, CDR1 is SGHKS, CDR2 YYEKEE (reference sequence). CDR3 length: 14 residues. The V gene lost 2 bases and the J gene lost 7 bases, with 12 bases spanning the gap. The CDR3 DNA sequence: TGTGCCAGCAGCTTAGGTATCGGCGGTGAAAAACTGTTTTTT. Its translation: CASSLGIGGEKLFF.

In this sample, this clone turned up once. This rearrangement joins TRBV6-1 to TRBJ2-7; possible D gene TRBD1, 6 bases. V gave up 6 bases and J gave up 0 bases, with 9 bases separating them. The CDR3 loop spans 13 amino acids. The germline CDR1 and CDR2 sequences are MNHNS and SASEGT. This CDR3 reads CASSQGPSYEQYF. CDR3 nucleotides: TGTGCCAGCAGCCAGGGGCCCTCCTACGAGCAGTACTTC.

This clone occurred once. The CDR3 region is CASSLGGYSSGNTIYF. The CDR3 DNA follows: TGTGCCAGCAGCTTGGGCGGATATAGCTCTGGAAACACCATATATTTT. This chain joins TRBV5-4 and TRBJ1-3; D not certain. V gave up 0 bases and J gave up 0 bases, with 10 bases separating them. CDR1 is SGHNT and CDR2 is YYREEE in the germline V gene (reference sequence). CDR3 length: 16 residues.

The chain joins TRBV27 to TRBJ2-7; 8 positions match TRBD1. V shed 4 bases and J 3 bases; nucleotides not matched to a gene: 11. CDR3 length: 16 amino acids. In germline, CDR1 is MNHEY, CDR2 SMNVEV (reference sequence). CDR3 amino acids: CASSSFQRGTGYEQYF. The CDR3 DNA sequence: TGTGCCAGCAGTTCCTTTCAAAGAGGGACAGGCTACGAGCAGTACTTC.

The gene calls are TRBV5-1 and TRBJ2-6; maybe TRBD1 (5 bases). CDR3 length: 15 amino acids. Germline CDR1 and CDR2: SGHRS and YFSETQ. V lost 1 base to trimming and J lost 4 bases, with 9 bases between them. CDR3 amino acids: CASSLSGAGANVLTF. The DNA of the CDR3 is TGCGCCAGCAGCTTGAGTGGGGCAGGGGCCAACGTCCTGACTTTC.

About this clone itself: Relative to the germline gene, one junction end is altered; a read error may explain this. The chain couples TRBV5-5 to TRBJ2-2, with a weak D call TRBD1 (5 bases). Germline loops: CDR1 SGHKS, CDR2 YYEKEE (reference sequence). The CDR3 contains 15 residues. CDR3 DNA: TGTGCCAGCAGCTTGCAGGGATCGAACACTGGGGAGCTGTTTTTT. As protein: CASSLQGSNTGELFF.

The CDR3 DNA sequence: TGTGCCTGGAGTTCCCTAGCGGGATCCCCGCAGTTCTTC. This sequence encodes CAWSSLAGSPQFF. This chain uses TRBV30 with TRBJ2-1; 9 bases fit TRBD2. J gave up 12 bases and V 2 bases, and 8 bases lay outside the gene matches. The CDR3 has 13 residues. The V gene's germline CDR1 is GTSNPN and CDR2 SVGIG (reference sequence).

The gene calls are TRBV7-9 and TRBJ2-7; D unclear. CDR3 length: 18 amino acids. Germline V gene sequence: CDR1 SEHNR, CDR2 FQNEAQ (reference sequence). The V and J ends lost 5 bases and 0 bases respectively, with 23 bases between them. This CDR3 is CASSPIGSDAPASYEQYF. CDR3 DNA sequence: TGTGCCAGCAGCCCAATTGGCAGCGACGCTCCCGCCTCCTACGAGCAGTACTTC.